This T cell receptor (beta chain) was recorded in a study of cytomegalovirus exposure and HLA in healthy donors. Findings and caveats of the study: Most TCR sequences proved rare, with some public TCRs found in many donors. A previous analysis found most TCR beta V segments productive roughly 87% or roughly 30% of the time. In a later analysis, approximately 15,000 TCR beta sequences were associated with HLA alleles at 0.05 false discovery rate.

There are 13 residues in the CDR3. The ends were cut back, 11 bases at V and 3 bases at J, with 16 bases in the middle. The germline CDR1 and CDR2 sequences are LNHDA and SQIVND (reference sequence). The PCR contained 60 Vbeta and 13 Jbeta primers. Repertoires were generated with immunoSEQ multiplex PCR, while TCRdb's copy carries only in-frame clones and drops some. The table includes about 130,000 clones, about 82% detected once. About this clone: Its antigen is unknown.

Material for sequencing was PBMCs. The sequence came from a man between 45 and 60 years old in good health and CMV-seronegative. The rearrangement joins TRBV19 to TRBJ1-1, with TRBD1 as a possible D gene (6 bases). In nucleotides, the CDR3 is TGTGCCTCGGGGACACTTCGGGACACTGAAGCTTTCTTT. Protein: CASGTLRDTEAFF.